The 17 T cell receptor beta chains below all came from one sample that was sequenced in a study of T cell clonotyping in hematopoietic cell transplantation. Method: immunoSEQ multiplex PCR; TCRdb's copy keeps in-frame clones and lacks some. Here the sample spans roughly 45,000 clones, around 84% being singletons. Time point described: recipient sample about 28 days before transplant, after cytoreduction. Sequences were derived from peripheral blood mononuclear cells, sampled before stem cell transplant. These receptors all come from a man between 60 and 75 years old with biphenotypic leukemia. Some clones in this sample may be carry-over from other donors' samples.

The chain links TRBV10-2 to TRBJ2-1; TRBD2 might be the D (5 bases). In germline, CDR1 is WSHSY, CDR2 SAAADI. The CDR3 spans 16 residues. V dropped 3 bases and J dropped 7 bases, with 19 bases sitting between them. CDR3 coding DNA: TGCGCCAGCAGTGACCCCGCTGCCCGACGGACTAATGAGCAGTTCTTC. This sequence encodes CASSDPAARRTNEQFF.

The chain combines TRBV4-1 with TRBJ2-5; no clear D gene. Trimming stripped 1 base from V and 5 bases from J, with 17 bases between. Germline V gene lookup returns CDR1 MGHRA and CDR2 YSYEKL. The CDR3 is 16 residues long. The CDR3 loop reads CASSQGISSLGETQYF. DNA for the CDR3: TGCGCCAGCAGCCAAGGTATAAGCTCCCTCGGCGAGACCCAGTACTTC.

Only a few counts were recorded for this clone. The chain joins TRBV5-4 to TRBJ2-3; the D gene is possibly TRBD2 (6 bases). Between the trimmed V and J ends, which lost 4 bases and 4 bases, there was a span of 10 bases. This CDR3 has 13 amino acids. Looked up from germline, CDR1 is SGHNT and CDR2 is YYREEE (reference sequence). This CDR3 is CASSPGGSDTQYF. CDR3 DNA: TGTGCCAGCAGCCCTGGGGGGTCAGATACGCAGTATTTT. Combining the CDR3 with reference TRBV5-4 and TRBJ2-3 gives the whole variable domain ETGVTQSPTHLIKTRGQQVTLRCSSQSGHNTVSWYQQALGQGPQFIFQYYREEENGRGNFPPRFSGLQFPNYSSELNVNALELDDSALYLCASSPGGSDTQYFGPGTRLTVL.

The V gene is TRBV5-1, the J gene TRBJ1-2; 9 bases agree with TRBD1. Per germline, CDR1 SGHRS and CDR2 YFSETQ. V lost 8 bases and J lost 1; bases outside the gene matches: 9. The CDR3 extends over 15 amino acids. CDR3 amino acids: CASAPGTGLNYGYTF. The CDR3 region has the DNA TGCGCCAGTGCCCCTGGGACAGGGCTTAACTATGGCTACACCTTC.

This chain connects TRBV7-2 to TRBJ2-2; 11 bases match TRBD2. Trimming at V came to 1 base and at J to 5 bases, leaving 9 bases not matched to a gene. Germline CDR1 and CDR2: SGHTA and FQGNSA. The CDR3 has 18 residues. CDR3 in amino acids: CASSLGPTSGRETGELFF. The CDR3 coding sequence is TGTGCCAGCAGCTTAGGCCCAACTAGCGGGAGAGAAACCGGGGAGCTGTTTTTT.

This sequence joins TRBV7-8 and TRBJ2-7; 7 positions agree with TRBD1. Germline V gene sequence: CDR1 SGHVS, CDR2 FQNEAQ. The CDR3 length is 14 residues. Trimming removed 1 base from V and 4 bases from J; junction bases left unmatched: 4. The CDR3: CASSLGGQIYEQYF. Here the CDR3 DNA reads TGTGCCAGCAGCTTAGGGGGACAGATTTACGAGCAGTACTTC.

The V gene is TRBV7-2, the J gene TRBJ1-3; no clear D gene. The germline gives CDR1 SGHTA, CDR2 FQGNSA. Trimming took off 4 bases at V and 0 bases at J, with 10 bases between the two ends. The CDR3 has 15 residues. CDR3 nucleotides: TGTGCCAGCAGCTACAGTTTGGGCTCTGGAAACACCATATATTTT. This codes for CASSYSLGSGNTIYF.

This clone was seen only once. V is TRBV10-2 and J is TRBJ2-2; 9 bases agree with TRBD2. Germline-derived CDR1 and CDR2 are WSHSY and SAAADI. The CDR3 runs to 17 residues. V lost 3 bases to trimming and J lost 8 bases; unmatched junction nucleotides: 13. The DNA for the CDR3 is TGCGCCAGCAGTGACTTTAGCGGGAGTGGAATTAGGGGGGAGCTGTTTTTT. It codes for CASSDFSGSGIRGELFF.

Only one count was recorded for this clone. The CDR3: CASSEDPYSYEQYF. The CDR3 coding sequence is TGTGCCAGCAGTGAAGACCCTTATTCCTACGAGCAGTACTTC. This sequence joins TRBV6-1 and TRBJ2-7; D ambiguous. CDR1 and CDR2 (germline): MNHNS, SASEGT. The CDR3 length is 14 residues. The V end was cut by 1 base, the J end by 1 base, with 8 bases between.

The chain links TRBV10-3 to TRBJ2-7, with D possibly matching TRBD2 (5 bases). The V and J ends lost 4 bases and 6 bases respectively, with 10 bases between them. This CDR3 spans 12 amino acids. CDR1 and CDR2 from the germline V gene are ENHRY and SYGVKD. The CDR3 nucleotides are TGTGCCATCAGTGTGAGGGCTAGCGAGCAGTACTTC. It codes for CAISVRASEQYF.

V and J are TRBV6-5 and TRBJ2-3; D perhaps matches TRBD2 (7 bases). V lost 6 bases, J lost 8 bases, and 15 bases lay in between. This CDR3 is 13 amino acids long. CDR1 is MNHEY, CDR2 SVGAGI, per germline. In nucleotides, the CDR3 is TGTGCCAGCAGCCAAGGGGGGGGCGTTACGCAGTATTTT. Its translation is CASSQGGGVTQYF.

The V and J genes are TRBV7-3 and TRBJ2-2; D is ambiguous. The germline V gene encodes CDR1 SGHTA and CDR2 FQGTGA. The germline V and J ends were trimmed by 5 bases and 5 bases, with 9 bases remaining between them. The CDR3 totals 13 residues. The CDR3 coding sequence is TGTGCCAGCAGCGACGAGGTTACCGGGGAGCTGTTTTTT. Translation: CASSDEVTGELFF.

The V and J genes are TRBV20-1 and TRBJ2-3; D not resolved. CDR1 is DFQATT, CDR2 SNEGSKA, per germline (reference sequence). This CDR3 has 11 amino acids. V was pared by 7 bases and J by 5 bases, with 10 bases between. CDR3 nucleotide sequence: TGCAGTGTAATACTGGGAGATACGCAGTATTTT. Its translation: CSVILGDTQYF.

The V gene is TRBV5-1, the J gene TRBJ2-1, with D unresolved. Germline V gives CDR1 SGHRS, CDR2 YFSETQ. The V end was cut by 4 bases, the J end by 5 bases, with 10 bases between. The CDR3 consists of 13 residues. CDR3 loop: CASSRSTDNEQFF. CDR3 coding DNA: TGCGCCAGCAGCCGATCGACTGACAATGAGCAGTTCTTC.

The chain carries TRBV7-6 and TRBJ1-5; 8 bases match TRBD1. V was clipped by 4 bases and J by 10 bases; unmatched bases: 9. The CDR3 is 14 amino acids. Germline-derived CDR1 and CDR2 are SGHVS and FNYEAQ. The CDR3 is CASSSGQGWQPQHF. CDR3 bases: TGTGCCAGCAGCTCCGGACAGGGTTGGCAACCCCAGCATTTT.

This clone was counted only a few times. The CDR3 is CASSTGTTHYGYTF. The CDR3 DNA sequence: TGTGCCAGCAGCACCGGGACGACCCACTATGGCTACACCTTC. This chain uses TRBV5-6 with TRBJ1-2; TRBD1 might be the D (5 bases). The CDR3 totals 14 residues. V lost 4 bases and J 3 bases, leaving 13 bases between the germline ends. CDR1 is SGHDT and CDR2 is YYEEEE in the germline V gene.

This chain links TRBV5-6 with TRBJ1-2; D may be TRBD1 (5 bases). This CDR3 spans 14 amino acids. V lost 2 bases, J lost 6 bases, and 14 bases lay in between. CDR1 is SGHDT, CDR2 YYEEEE, per germline. CDR3 sequence: CASSFRDSAHGYTF. The CDR3 DNA reads TGTGCCAGCAGCTTCAGAGACAGTGCCCATGGCTACACCTTC. The complete variable domain, with remaining parts taken from reference TRBV5-6 and TRBJ1-2, reads DAGVTQSPTHLIKTRGQQVTLRCSPKSGHDTVSWYQQALGQGPQFIFQYYEEEERQRGNFPDRFSGHQFPNYSSELNVNALLLGDSALYLCASSFRDSAHGYTFGSGTRLTVV.